These 16 T cell receptor beta chains came from one sample sequenced in a study of technical replicates of blood from a few donors. TCRdb's table, derived via immunoSEQ multiplex PCR, lists solely in-frame clones and lacks some. The sample lists about 100,000 clones, 95% to 96% occurring once. Sample: T cells isolated from PBMCs. The receptors here all came from a human donor in good health.

The CDR3 spells CASSPGLAGGPEDTQYF. For the CDR3, the DNA is TGCGCCAGCAGCCCGGGACTAGCGGGAGGGCCGGAGGATACGCAGTATTTT. This chain links TRBV4-3 with TRBJ2-3; 16 nucleotides align to TRBD2. The germline V gene has CDR1 LGHNA and CDR2 YSLEER. The CDR3 is 17 residues long. The trim removed 4 bases at V and 6 bases at J, leaving 7 bases unmatched.

The V and J genes are TRBV11-2 and TRBJ1-1, with TRBD1 as a possible D gene (5 bases). V shed 5 bases and J shed 1 base, with 11 bases lying between them. This CDR3 is built from 14 residues. Germline V gives CDR1 SGHAT, CDR2 FQNNGV. The chain's CDR3 is CASSERTGNTEAFF. In nucleotides, the CDR3 is TGTGCCAGCAGCGAACGAACAGGGAACACTGAAGCTTTCTTT.

This clone was observed a single time. This rearrangement joins TRBV29-1 to TRBJ2-2; a weak D match, TRBD1 (6 bases). The CDR3 covers 13 residues. V lost 2 bases, J lost 4 bases, and 8 bases lay in between. Germline V gives CDR1 SQVTM, CDR2 ANQGSEA. The CDR3 DNA sequence: TGCAGCGTTGAAAACAGGGCCACCGGGGAGCTGTTTTTT. Protein: CSVENRATGELFF.

The rearrangement links TRBV28 to TRBJ2-7; 9 nucleotides agree with TRBD1. The CDR3 has 15 amino acids. The V segment lost 2 bases and the J segment 6 bases; nucleotides outside the gene matches: 8. CDR1 and CDR2 from the germline V gene are MDHEN and SYDVKM. The CDR3 region has the DNA TGTGCCAGCAGTTTAACAGGACAGGGGTTTGGCGAGCAGTACTTC. As protein: CASSLTGQGFGEQYF.

The chain recombines TRBV7-3 with TRBJ2-7, with 8 nucleotides matching TRBD2. This CDR3 has 18 amino acids. Germline-derived CDR1 and CDR2 are SGHTA and FQGTGA. V lost 5 bases and J lost 3; bases outside the gene matches: 18. CDR3 DNA sequence: TGTGCCAGCAGCCTTCCTCCCGATGAGGGCGGGAGGTTCTACGAGCAGTACTTC. This gives the protein CASSLPPDEGGRFYEQYF.

This chain uses TRBV7-2 with TRBJ2-1; D gene unclear. The CDR3 extends over 13 amino acids. The V end lost 5 bases, the J end lost 8 bases, and 13 bases lay between the germline ends. Germline V gene lookup returns CDR1 SGHTA and CDR2 FQGNSA. As DNA, the CDR3 is TGTGCCAGCAGCCAGGCCTCTACGGATGAGCAGTTCTTC. It yields the protein CASSQASTDEQFF.

The rearrangement links TRBV4-2 to TRBJ2-3; weak D call: TRBD1 (6 bases). This CDR3 comprises 16 residues. Germline V gene sequence: CDR1 LGHNA, CDR2 YNFKEQ. V gave up 1 base and J gave up 2 bases, with 13 bases separating them. For the CDR3, the DNA is TGTGCCAGCAGCCAAGGGGACAACCCACCCACAGATACGCAGTATTTT. It codes for CASSQGDNPPTDTQYF.

The chain combines TRBV9 with TRBJ1-5; 7 bases agree with TRBD1. V shed 1 base, J shed 4 bases, and the junction held 5 bases outside the gene matches. Looked up from germline, CDR1 is SGDLS and CDR2 is YYNGEE. The CDR3 runs to 15 residues. CDR3 protein: CASSVSGTVNQPQHF. CDR3 nucleotide sequence: TGTGCCAGCAGCGTATCCGGGACAGTGAATCAGCCCCAGCATTTT.

This sequence joins TRBV9 and TRBJ2-3, with 7 bases matching TRBD2. The V segment lost 0 bases and the J segment 2 bases; nucleotides outside the gene matches: 6. Germline lookup yields CDR1 SGDLS and CDR2 YYNGEE. The length of the CDR3 is 16 residues. Here the CDR3 reads CASSVGGGATTDTQYF. Written as DNA, the CDR3 is TGTGCCAGCAGCGTAGGGGGGGGTGCCACCACAGATACGCAGTATTTT.

This chain uses TRBV30 with TRBJ1-5; tentatively, D is TRBD1 (6 bases). Germline V lookup: CDR1 GTSNPN, CDR2 SVGIG (reference sequence). Trimming pared 2 bases from V and 1 base from J, leaving 9 bases between. The CDR3 loop spans 14 amino acids. This CDR3 reads CAWSLGASNQPQHF. The CDR3 region has the DNA TGTGCCTGGAGTCTGGGGGCAAGCAATCAGCCCCAGCATTTT.

The rearrangement links TRBV7-2 to TRBJ2-1, with a possible D match to TRBD2 (5 bases). The V end was cut by 5 bases, the J end by 8 bases, with 10 bases between. This CDR3 contains 12 residues. Germline V gene lookup returns CDR1 SGHTA and CDR2 FQGNSA. The CDR3 protein is CASSRTWDEQFF. The CDR3 DNA sequence: TGTGCCAGCAGCAGGACTTGGGATGAGCAGTTCTTC.

Details on this clone: One end of the junction varies from germline; a read error may be responsible. The chain is built from TRBV7-7 and TRBJ2-3; 10 bases line up with TRBD2. The CDR3 has 15 amino acids. CDR1 SSHAT and CDR2 FNYEAQ come from the germline V gene (reference sequence). CDR3 in DNA: TGTGCTAGCAGCTTAGCGGGGGGAGCTACAGATACGCAGTATTTT. This sequence encodes CASSLAGGATDTQYF.

The rearrangement joins TRBV5-1 to TRBJ2-5, with 8 bases matching TRBD2. This CDR3 is built from 15 residues. V shed 3 bases, J shed 4 bases, and the junction held 8 bases outside the gene matches. Germline-derived CDR1 and CDR2 are SGHRS and YFSETQ. CDR3: CASSSGRSGRETQYF. The CDR3 nucleotides read TGCGCCAGCAGCTCGGGGAGGAGCGGGAGAGAGACCCAGTACTTC.

This chain links TRBV5-1 with TRBJ1-1; D gene ambiguous. V was pared by 0 bases and J by 1 base, with 13 bases between. This CDR3 is 16 amino acids long. Germline loops: CDR1 SGHRS, CDR2 YFSETQ. This CDR3 is CASSLVGGNTNTEAFF. The CDR3 DNA is TGCGCCAGCAGCTTGGTCGGCGGAAATACGAACACTGAAGCTTTCTTT.

The chain carries TRBV30 and TRBJ2-5; the D gene is possibly TRBD2 (6 bases). The V gene's germline CDR1 is GTSNPN and CDR2 SVGIG (reference sequence). CDR3 length: 15 residues. The V gene lost 0 bases and the J gene lost 2 bases, with 13 bases spanning the gap. The DNA of the CDR3 is TGTGCCTGGAGTGTATATGGGGGGTCGCAAGAGACCCAGTACTTC. It codes for CAWSVYGGSQETQYF.

The chain is built from TRBV6-1 and TRBJ2-7, with D maybe TRBD1 (5 bases). V was clipped by 2 bases and J by 0 bases, with 11 bases between them. Germline CDR1 is MNHNS and CDR2 is SASEGT. CDR3 length equals 15 residues. The CDR3 bases are TGTGCCAGCAGTGAACCCCAGGGCTCCTCCTACGAGCAGTACTTC. Its protein is CASSEPQGSSYEQYF.